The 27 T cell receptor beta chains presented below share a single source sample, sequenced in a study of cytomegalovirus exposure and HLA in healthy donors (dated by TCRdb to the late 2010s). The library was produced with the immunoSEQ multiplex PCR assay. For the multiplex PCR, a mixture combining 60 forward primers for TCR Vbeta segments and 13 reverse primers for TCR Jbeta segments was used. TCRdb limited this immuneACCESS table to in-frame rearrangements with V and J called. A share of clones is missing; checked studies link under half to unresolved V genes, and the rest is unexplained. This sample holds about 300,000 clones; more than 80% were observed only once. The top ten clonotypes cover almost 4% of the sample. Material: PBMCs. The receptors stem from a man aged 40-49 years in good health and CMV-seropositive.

CDR3: CAIAGVSVHEQYF. The CDR3 DNA sequence: TGTGCCATCGCGGGAGTTAGTGTCCACGAGCAGTACTTC. The chain uses TRBV10-3 and TRBJ2-7, with 7 bases fitting TRBD2. Germline V lookup: CDR1 ENHRY, CDR2 SYGVKD. The CDR3 extends over 13 amino acids. The V gene end was trimmed by 8 bases and the J gene end by 5 bases; junction bases not matched to a gene: 9.

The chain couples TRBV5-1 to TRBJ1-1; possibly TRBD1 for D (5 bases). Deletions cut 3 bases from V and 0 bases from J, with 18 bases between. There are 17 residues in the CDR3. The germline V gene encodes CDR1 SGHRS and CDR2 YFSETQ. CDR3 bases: TGCGCCAGCAGCTGGTCCGGGTCGGGGGGATTGAACACTGAAGCTTTCTTT. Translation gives CASSWSGSGGLNTEAFF.

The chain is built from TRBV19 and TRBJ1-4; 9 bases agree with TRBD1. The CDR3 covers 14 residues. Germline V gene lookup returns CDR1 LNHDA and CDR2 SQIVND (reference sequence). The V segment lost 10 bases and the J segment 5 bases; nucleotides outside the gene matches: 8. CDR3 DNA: TGTGCCACTTCGGACAGGGGCGAGAATGAAAAACTGTTTTTT. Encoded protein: CATSDRGENEKLFF.

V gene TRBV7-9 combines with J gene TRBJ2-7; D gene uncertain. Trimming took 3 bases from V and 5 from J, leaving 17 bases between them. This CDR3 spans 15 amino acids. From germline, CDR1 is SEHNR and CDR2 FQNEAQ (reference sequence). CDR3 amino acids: CASSLVGLESDEQYF. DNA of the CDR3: TGTGCCAGCAGCTTGGTCGGATTGGAGTCCGACGAGCAGTACTTC.

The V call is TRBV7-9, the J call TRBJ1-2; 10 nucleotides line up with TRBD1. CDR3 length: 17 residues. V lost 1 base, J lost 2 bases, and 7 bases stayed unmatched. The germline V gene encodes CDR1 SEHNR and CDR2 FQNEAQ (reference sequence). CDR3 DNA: TGTGCCAGCAGCTTAGTCGGGACAGGGGATTGGAACTATGGCTACACCTTC. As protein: CASSLVGTGDWNYGYTF.

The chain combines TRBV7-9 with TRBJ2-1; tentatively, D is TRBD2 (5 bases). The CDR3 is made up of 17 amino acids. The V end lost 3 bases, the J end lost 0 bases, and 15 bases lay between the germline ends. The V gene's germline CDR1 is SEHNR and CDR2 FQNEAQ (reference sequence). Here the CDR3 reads CASSLEESGSSYNEQFF. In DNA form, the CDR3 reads TGTGCCAGCAGCTTGGAGGAGAGCGGTTCCTCCTACAATGAGCAGTTCTTC.

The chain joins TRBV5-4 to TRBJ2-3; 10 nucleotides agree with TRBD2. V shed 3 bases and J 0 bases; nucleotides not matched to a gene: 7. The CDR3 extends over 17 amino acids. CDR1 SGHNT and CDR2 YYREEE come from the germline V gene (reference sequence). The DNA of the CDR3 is TGTGCCAGCAGCTCTACAACACTAGCGGGAAGCACAGATACGCAGTATTTT. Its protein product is CASSSTTLAGSTDTQYF.

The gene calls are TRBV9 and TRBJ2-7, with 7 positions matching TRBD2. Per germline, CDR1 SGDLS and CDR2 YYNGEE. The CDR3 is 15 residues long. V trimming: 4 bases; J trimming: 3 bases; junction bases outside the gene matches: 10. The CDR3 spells CASSPHGAGDYEQYF. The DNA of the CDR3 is TGTGCCAGCAGCCCTCACGGGGCGGGAGACTACGAGCAGTACTTC.

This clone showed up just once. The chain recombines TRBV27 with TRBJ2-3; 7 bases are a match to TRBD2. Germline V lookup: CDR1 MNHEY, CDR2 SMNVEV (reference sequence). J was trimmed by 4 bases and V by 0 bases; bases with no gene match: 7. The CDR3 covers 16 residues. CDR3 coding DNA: TGTGCCAGCAGTTTATCCGGCGCGGCGGGGGCAGATACGCAGTATTTT. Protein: CASSLSGAAGADTQYF.

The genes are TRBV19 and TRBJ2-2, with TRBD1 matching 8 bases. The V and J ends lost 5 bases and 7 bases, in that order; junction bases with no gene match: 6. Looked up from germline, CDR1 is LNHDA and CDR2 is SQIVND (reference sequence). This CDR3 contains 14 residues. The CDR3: CASSPGQGDGELFF. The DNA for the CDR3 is TGTGCCAGTAGTCCTGGACAGGGTGACGGGGAGCTGTTTTTT. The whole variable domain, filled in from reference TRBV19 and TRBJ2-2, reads DGGITQSPKYLFRKEGQNVTLSCEQNLNHDAMYWYRQDPGQGLRLIYYSQIVNDFQKGDIAEGYSVSREKKESFPLTVTSAQKNPTAFYLCASSPGQGDGELFFGEGSRLTVL.

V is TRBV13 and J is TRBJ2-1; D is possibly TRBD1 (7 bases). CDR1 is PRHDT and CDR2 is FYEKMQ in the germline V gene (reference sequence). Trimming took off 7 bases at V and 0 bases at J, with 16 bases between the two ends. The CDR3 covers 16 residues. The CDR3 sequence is CASTLGGQSSYNEQFF. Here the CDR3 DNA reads TGTGCCAGCACCTTGGGGGGACAGAGCTCCTACAATGAGCAGTTCTTC.

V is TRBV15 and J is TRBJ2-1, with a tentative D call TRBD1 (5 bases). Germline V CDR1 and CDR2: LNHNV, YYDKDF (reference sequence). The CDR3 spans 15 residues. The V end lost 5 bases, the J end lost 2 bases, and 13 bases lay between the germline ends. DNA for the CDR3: TGTGCCACCAGCTCACGACAGAAACCCTACAATGAGCAGTTCTTC. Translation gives CATSSRQKPYNEQFF.

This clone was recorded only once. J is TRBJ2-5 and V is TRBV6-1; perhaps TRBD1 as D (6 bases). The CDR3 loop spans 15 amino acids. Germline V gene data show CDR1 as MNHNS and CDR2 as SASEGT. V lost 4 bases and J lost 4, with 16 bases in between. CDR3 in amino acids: CASSAPRTAGETQYF. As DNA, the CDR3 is TGTGCCAGCAGTGCCCCGAGGACAGCCGGAGAGACCCAGTACTTC.

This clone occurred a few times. This CDR3 reads CASSETGYTGELFF. As DNA, the CDR3 is TGTGCCAGCAGTGAAACGGGTTACACCGGGGAGCTGTTTTTT. V and J are TRBV6-1 and TRBJ2-2; D remains unclear. Germline loops: CDR1 MNHNS, CDR2 SASEGT. The CDR3 has 14 residues. With 2 bases removed from V and 3 bases from J, the gap between germline ends came to 7 bases.

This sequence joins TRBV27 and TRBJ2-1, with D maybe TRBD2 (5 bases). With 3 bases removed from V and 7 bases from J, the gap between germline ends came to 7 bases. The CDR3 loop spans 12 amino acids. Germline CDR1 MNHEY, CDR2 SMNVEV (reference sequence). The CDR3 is CASSFGSNEQFF. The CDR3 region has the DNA TGTGCCAGCAGTTTTGGGAGTAATGAGCAGTTCTTC.

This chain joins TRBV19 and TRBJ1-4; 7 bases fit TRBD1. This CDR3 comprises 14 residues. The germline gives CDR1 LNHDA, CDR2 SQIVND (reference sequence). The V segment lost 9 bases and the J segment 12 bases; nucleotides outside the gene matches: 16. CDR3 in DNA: TGTGCCAGCCGGGACAGCCTGCTAATGAAGGAACTGTTTTTT. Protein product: CASRDSLLMKELFF.

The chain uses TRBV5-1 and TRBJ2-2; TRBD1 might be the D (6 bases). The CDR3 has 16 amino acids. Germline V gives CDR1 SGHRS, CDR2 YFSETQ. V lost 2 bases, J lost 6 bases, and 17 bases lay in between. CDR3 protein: CASSLNPTGISGELFF. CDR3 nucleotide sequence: TGCGCCAGCAGCTTAAATCCAACAGGGATATCCGGGGAGCTGTTTTTT.

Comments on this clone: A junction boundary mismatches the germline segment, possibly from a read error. The CDR3 coding sequence is TGTTCCAGCAGCCCTTCCGGGACAGGCCAATCCGGCTATGGCTACACCTTC. It codes for CSSSPSGTGQSGYGYTF. V is TRBV7-9 and J is TRBJ1-2; TRBD1 matches 8 bases. From germline, CDR1 is SEHNR and CDR2 FQNEAQ (reference sequence). There are 17 residues in the CDR3.

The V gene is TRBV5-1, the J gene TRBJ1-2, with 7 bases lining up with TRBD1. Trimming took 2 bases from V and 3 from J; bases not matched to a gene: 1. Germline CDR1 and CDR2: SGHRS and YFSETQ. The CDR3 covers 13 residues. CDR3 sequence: CASSFGTDYGYTF. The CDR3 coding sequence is TGCGCCAGCAGCTTCGGGACAGACTATGGCTACACCTTC.

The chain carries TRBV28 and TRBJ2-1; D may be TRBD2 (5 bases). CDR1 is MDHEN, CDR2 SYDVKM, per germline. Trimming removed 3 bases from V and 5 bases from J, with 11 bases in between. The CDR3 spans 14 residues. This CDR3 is CASSLLEADNEQFF. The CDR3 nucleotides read TGTGCCAGCAGTTTGCTGGAGGCAGACAATGAGCAGTTCTTC.

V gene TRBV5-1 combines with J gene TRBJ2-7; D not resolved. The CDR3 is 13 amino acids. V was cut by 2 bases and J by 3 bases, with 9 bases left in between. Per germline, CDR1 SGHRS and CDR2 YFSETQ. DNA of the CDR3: TGCGCCAGCAGCTTAACAGTGAACTACGAGCAGTACTTC. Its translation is CASSLTVNYEQYF.

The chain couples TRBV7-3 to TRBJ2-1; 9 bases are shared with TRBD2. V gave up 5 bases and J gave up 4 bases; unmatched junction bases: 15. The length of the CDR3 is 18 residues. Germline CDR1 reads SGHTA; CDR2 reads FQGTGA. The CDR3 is CASSPHEPGTSSYNEQFF. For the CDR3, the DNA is TGTGCCAGCAGCCCACACGAGCCCGGGACTAGCAGTTACAATGAGCAGTTCTTC.

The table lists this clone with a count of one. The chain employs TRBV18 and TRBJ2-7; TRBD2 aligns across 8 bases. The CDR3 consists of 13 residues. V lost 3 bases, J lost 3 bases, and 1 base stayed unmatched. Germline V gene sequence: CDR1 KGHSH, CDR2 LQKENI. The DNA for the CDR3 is TGTGCCAGCTCACCCGCGGGAGGCTACGAGCAGTACTTC. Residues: CASSPAGGYEQYF.

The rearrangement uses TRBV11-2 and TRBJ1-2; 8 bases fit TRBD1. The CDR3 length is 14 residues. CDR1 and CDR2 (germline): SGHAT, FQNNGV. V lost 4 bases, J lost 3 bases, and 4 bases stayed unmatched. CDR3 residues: CASSSTGAYYGYTF. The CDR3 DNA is TGTGCCAGCAGCTCGACAGGGGCCTACTATGGCTACACCTTC.

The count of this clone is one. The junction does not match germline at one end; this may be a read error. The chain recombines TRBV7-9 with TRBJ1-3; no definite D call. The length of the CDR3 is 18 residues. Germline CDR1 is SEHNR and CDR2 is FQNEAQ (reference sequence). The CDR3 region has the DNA TGTTCCAGCAGCTCCCGAGGAGGAGGAGGGTACTCTGGAAACACCATATATTTT. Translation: CSSSSRGGGGYSGNTIYF.

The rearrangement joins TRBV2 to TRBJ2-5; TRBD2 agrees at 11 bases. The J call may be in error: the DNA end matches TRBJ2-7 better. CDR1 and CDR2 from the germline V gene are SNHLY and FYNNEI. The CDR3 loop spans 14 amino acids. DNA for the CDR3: TGTGCCAGCAGGGGGACTAGCGGTGTGAACGAGCAGTACTTC. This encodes CASRGTSGVNEQYF.

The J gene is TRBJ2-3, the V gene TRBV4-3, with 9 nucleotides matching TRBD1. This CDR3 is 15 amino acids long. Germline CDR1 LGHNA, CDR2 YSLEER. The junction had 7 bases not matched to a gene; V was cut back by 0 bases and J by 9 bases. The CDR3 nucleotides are TGCGCCAGCAGCCAAGATACGAGTGGACAGGGGACGCAGTATTTT. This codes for CASSQDTSGQGTQYF.